The 8 T cell receptor beta chains below all came from one sample that was sequenced in a study of T cell responses to AZD1222 COVID-19 vaccine (dated by TCRdb to the early 2020s). Reading the label with the study, this specimen's time point is: baseline before first vaccination. Receptor amplification or capture employed the immunoSEQ multiplex PCR assay. Here the immuneACCESS table is served through TCRdb, limited to in-frame sequences with V and J called. Missing clones are a known gap in these copies; in checked studies unresolved V genes cover under half, and the rest lacks a known reason. In this sample the table shows over 100,000 clones, approximately 90% of which occur a single time. The biggest ten clones account for 6.9% of the sample. Material: peripheral blood, obtained on day 0 of AZD1222 vaccination. These receptors originate from an adult in good health.

This chain uses TRBV18 with TRBJ2-7; 11 positions agree with TRBD1. The trim removed 3 bases at V and 4 bases at J, leaving 2 bases unmatched. The CDR3 loop spans 14 amino acids. Germline V gene lookup returns CDR1 KGHSH and CDR2 LQKENI. The CDR3 region is CASSPGQGVYEQYF. DNA of the CDR3: TGTGCCAGCTCACCGGGACAGGGGGTGTACGAGCAGTACTTC.

The V call is TRBV5-4, the J call TRBJ1-4; D uncertain. This CDR3 has 15 amino acids. Germline V gene sequence: CDR1 SGHNT, CDR2 YYREEE (reference sequence). The ends were cut back, 4 bases at V and 3 bases at J, with 13 bases in the middle. The CDR3 nucleotides read TGTGCCAGCAGCGCCTCAGGAGCCCCTAATGAAAAACTGTTTTTT. Its translation: CASSASGAPNEKLFF.

This clone was seen a single time. V is TRBV28 and J is TRBJ2-5; a possible D gene is TRBD1 (6 bases). Per germline, CDR1 MDHEN and CDR2 SYDVKM. The length of the CDR3 is 14 residues. Trimming stripped 4 bases from V and 1 base from J, with 10 bases between. The CDR3 loop reads CASSSTGSQETQYF. The CDR3 DNA reads TGTGCCAGCAGTTCGACAGGATCCCAAGAGACCCAGTACTTC.

The V and J genes are TRBV5-1 and TRBJ2-5; D might be TRBD1 or TRBD2, each matching 5 bases. This CDR3 is built from 13 residues. Germline V gene sequence: CDR1 SGHRS, CDR2 YFSETQ. Deletions cut 3 bases from V and 3 bases from J, with 9 bases between. The CDR3 bases are TGCGCCAGCAGCTGGATGGGGGAAGAGACCCAGTACTTC. Protein sequence: CASSWMGEETQYF.

The CDR3: CASSLGRPPNEQFF. The CDR3 coding sequence is TGTGCCAGCAGTTTGGGCAGGCCGCCAAATGAGCAGTTCTTC. J is TRBJ2-1 and V is TRBV28, with D hard to call. Trimming cost V 3 bases and J 7 bases, with 13 bases left between them. This CDR3 contains 14 residues. Germline V gene lookup returns CDR1 MDHEN and CDR2 SYDVKM.

The V gene is TRBV7-8, the J gene TRBJ1-1; 12 positions match TRBD1. In germline, CDR1 is SGHVS, CDR2 FQNEAQ. Germline trimming cut 5 bases from V and 5 bases from J; bases unmatched to any gene: 6. CDR3 size: 15 residues. In DNA form, the CDR3 reads TGTGCCAGCAGCCGGGACAGGGGGCGAGGGACTGAAGCTTTCTTT. This gives the protein CASSRDRGRGTEAFF.

The chain recombines TRBV11-1 with TRBJ1-2; the D gene is possibly TRBD1 (5 bases). The V and J ends lost 5 bases and 7 bases respectively, with 20 bases between them. This CDR3 contains 15 residues. Germline loops: CDR1 SGHAT, CDR2 FQDESV (reference sequence). DNA for the CDR3: TGTGCCAGCAGCCCTAGAGAGTACCAGGGATCTGGCTACACCTTC. Protein sequence: CASSPREYQGSGYTF.

This clone was detected a few times. The CDR3 protein is CVSQDETYEQYF. DNA for the CDR3: TGCGTAAGTCAGGATGAGACCTACGAGCAGTACTTC. The V and J genes are TRBV23-1 and TRBJ2-7; D is undetermined. TRBV23-1 is sorted into the ORF group, with uncertain function. This CDR3 spans 12 amino acids.